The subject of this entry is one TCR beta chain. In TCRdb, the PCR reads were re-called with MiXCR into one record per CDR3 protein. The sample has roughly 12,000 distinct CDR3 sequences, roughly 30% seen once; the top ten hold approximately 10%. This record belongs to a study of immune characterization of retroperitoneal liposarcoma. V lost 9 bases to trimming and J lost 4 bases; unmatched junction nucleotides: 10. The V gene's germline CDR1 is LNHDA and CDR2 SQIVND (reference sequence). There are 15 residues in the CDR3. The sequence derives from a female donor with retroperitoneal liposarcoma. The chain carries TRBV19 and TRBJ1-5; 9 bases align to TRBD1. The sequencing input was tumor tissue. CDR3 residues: CASYSGTGRNQPQHF. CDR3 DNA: TGTGCCAGCTATTCCGGGACAGGGAGAAATCAGCCCCAGCATTTT.